The 30 T cell receptor beta chains below come from one sample, sequenced in a study of cytomegalovirus exposure and HLA in healthy donors. PCR primers comprised 60 Vbeta and 13 Jbeta primers. Data came from immunoSEQ multiplex PCR; TCRdb stores just in-frame clones and leaves some out. The sample lists fewer than 200,000 clones; 60% to 85% were seen once. Sequenced: PBMCs. The receptors here all came from a man aged 25-45 years in good health and CMV-seropositive.

This clone has just a few counts. CDR3 sequence: CANGRGRNQPQHF. CDR3 coding DNA: TGTGCCAACGGCAGGGGTCGCAATCAGCCCCAGCATTTT. V is TRBV28 and J is TRBJ1-5; D is possibly TRBD1 (6 bases). CDR3 length: 13 residues. CDR1 and CDR2 from the germline V gene are MDHEN and SYDVKM. Deletions cut 10 bases from V and 2 bases from J, with 12 bases between.

V is TRBV28 and J is TRBJ1-4; a weak D match, TRBD1 (5 bases). The ends were cut back, 3 bases at V and 6 bases at J, with 8 bases in the middle. This CDR3 is 13 amino acids long. CDR1 and CDR2 from the germline V gene are MDHEN and SYDVKM. CDR3 in amino acids: CASSFIRDEKLFF. CDR3 DNA: TGTGCCAGCAGTTTTATCAGGGATGAAAAACTGTTTTTT.

This clone occurred once. The chain carries TRBV6-4 and TRBJ2-3, with 9 bases aligning to TRBD2. J gave up 8 bases and V 9 bases, and 12 bases lay outside the gene matches. CDR3 size: 14 residues. From germline, CDR1 is MRHNA and CDR2 SNTAGT. CDR3 loop: CARYLGGGAGTQYF. The CDR3 bases are TGTGCCAGATACTTGGGCGGGGGGGCCGGTACGCAGTATTTT.

This clone has just one count. The chain links TRBV27 to TRBJ2-1, with a weak D call TRBD2 (5 bases). With 5 bases removed from V and 8 bases from J, the gap between germline ends came to 13 bases. Germline V lookup: CDR1 MNHEY, CDR2 SMNVEV (reference sequence). The CDR3 is made up of 13 amino acids. CDR3 sequence reads: CASSPTGLHEQFF. The DNA of the CDR3 is TGTGCCAGCAGTCCTACGGGGTTGCATGAGCAGTTCTTC.

The V gene is TRBV5-1, the J gene TRBJ1-4; perhaps TRBD1 as D (6 bases). CDR3 size: 15 residues. Looked up from germline, CDR1 is SGHRS and CDR2 is YFSETQ. Deletions cut 0 bases from V and 5 bases from J, with 11 bases between. CDR3 residues: CASSLADSQNEKLFF. CDR3 nucleotides: TGCGCCAGCAGCTTGGCGGACAGCCAGAATGAAAAACTGTTTTTT.

This clone was detected a few times. The chain links TRBV6-6 to TRBJ1-6, with TRBD1 as a possible D gene (5 bases). CDR3 length: 15 amino acids. Germline CDR1 and CDR2: MNHNY and SVGAGI (reference sequence). Trimming removed 0 bases at V and 10 bases at J, with 13 bases between. In nucleotides, the CDR3 is TGTGCCAGCAGTTACTCACGGCAGGGCGACTCACCCCTCCACTTT. Translating gives CASSYSRQGDSPLHF.

This clone was recorded a few times. The V gene is TRBV18, the J gene TRBJ1-3, with TRBD1 matching over 11 bases. The CDR3 is 16 residues long. Per germline, CDR1 KGHSH and CDR2 LQKENI. J lost 0 bases, V lost 3 bases, and 1 base had no gene match. The CDR3 DNA reads as TGTGCCAGCTCACCCGGGACAGGGGGCTCTGGAAACACCATATATTTT. This encodes CASSPGTGGSGNTIYF.

This chain joins TRBV7-2 and TRBJ1-4; 7 positions match TRBD1. Germline loops: CDR1 SGHTA, CDR2 FQGNSA. J lost 11 bases, V lost 5 bases, and 17 bases had no gene match. The CDR3 runs 16 residues. The CDR3 protein is CASSQEGGGGFGKLFF. The CDR3, as DNA: TGTGCCAGCAGCCAGGAGGGCGGAGGGGGCTTTGGGAAACTGTTTTTT.

This chain uses TRBV29-1 with TRBJ2-1; 8 bases line up with TRBD1. Losses at the gene ends were 7 bases for V and 0 bases for J; bases not matched to a gene: 5. The CDR3 extends over 14 amino acids. Germline CDR1 and CDR2: SQVTM and ANQGSEA. In nucleotides, the CDR3 is TGCAGCGAATCACAGGGGGACTCCTACAATGAGCAGTTCTTC. Its translation is CSESQGDSYNEQFF.

The V and J genes are TRBV7-2 and TRBJ2-5; D may be TRBD2 (5 bases). Germline V gives CDR1 SGHTA, CDR2 FQGNSA. V was clipped by 5 bases and J by 5 bases, with 18 bases between them. The CDR3 is 15 amino acids. For the CDR3, the DNA is TGTGCCAGCAGCGCCCCGGGGAGATTCGGGGAGACCCAGTACTTC. Its translation: CASSAPGRFGETQYF.

The chain joins TRBV29-1 to TRBJ2-7, with D possibly matching TRBD1 (6 bases). Trimming pared 6 bases from V and 3 bases from J, leaving 15 bases between. This CDR3 comprises 13 residues. CDR1 SQVTM and CDR2 ANQGSEA come from the germline V gene. CDR3 residues: CSVTPGHNYEQYF. CDR3 DNA sequence: TGCAGCGTGACCCCGGGACACAACTACGAGCAGTACTTC.

The rearrangement links TRBV5-1 to TRBJ2-7, with 9 nucleotides matching TRBD1. This CDR3 contains 17 residues. J lost 6 bases, V lost 0 bases, and 13 bases had no gene match. Germline V lookup: CDR1 SGHRS, CDR2 YFSETQ. This CDR3 reads CASSLASGQGDPREQYF. In DNA, the CDR3 is TGCGCCAGCAGCTTGGCCTCGGGACAGGGCGACCCTCGCGAGCAGTACTTC.

Points on this clone: The same CDR3 arises from other DNA sequences in this sample as well. This rearrangement joins TRBV7-2 to TRBJ1-6; D remains unclear. Germline values: CDR1 SGHTA, CDR2 FQGNSA. Deletions cut 3 bases from V and 6 bases from J, with 9 bases between. This CDR3 is 14 amino acids long. CDR3 protein: CASSFRGLNSPLHF. The CDR3 nucleotides read TGTGCCAGCAGCTTCCGCGGCCTTAATTCACCCCTCCACTTT.

The chain links TRBV5-4 to TRBJ1-6; no clear D gene. V lost 1 base and J 0 bases, leaving 8 bases between the germline ends. The CDR3 consists of 16 residues. Germline V gene sequence: CDR1 SGHNT, CDR2 YYREEE (reference sequence). DNA of the CDR3: TGTGCCAGCAGCTTGCGCGGAAGCTCCTATAATTCACCCCTCCACTTT. Protein: CASSLRGSSYNSPLHF.

The V call is TRBV29-1, the J call TRBJ2-2, with a weak D call TRBD1 (5 bases). The CDR3 covers 13 residues. The germline gives CDR1 SQVTM, CDR2 ANQGSEA. The ends were cut back, 3 bases at V and 0 bases at J, with 5 bases in the middle. CDR3 amino acids: CSVDRANTGELFF. CDR3 coding DNA: TGCAGCGTTGACAGGGCGAACACCGGGGAGCTGTTTTTT.

The chain couples TRBV7-9 to TRBJ2-2; a possible D gene is TRBD2 (6 bases). Trimming took 6 bases from V and 2 from J, leaving 13 bases between them. Germline-derived CDR1 and CDR2 are SEHNR and FQNEAQ (reference sequence). This CDR3 has 15 residues. The CDR3 protein is CASRPGGINTGELFF. CDR3 sequence (DNA): TGTGCCAGCAGGCCCGGCGGGATTAACACCGGGGAGCTGTTTTTT.

The CDR3 protein is CASSRDRYGEKLFF. The CDR3 DNA reads TGTGCCAGCAGCCGAGACAGGTACGGCGAAAAACTGTTTTTT. The rearrangement links TRBV28 to TRBJ1-4; D might be TRBD1 (6 bases). This CDR3 region has 14 residues. With 6 bases removed from V and 8 bases from J, the gap between germline ends came to 16 bases. In germline, CDR1 is MDHEN, CDR2 SYDVKM.

The chain employs TRBV10-3 and TRBJ2-7; possibly TRBD2 for D (5 bases). The CDR3 spans 14 residues. Trimming took off 4 bases at V and 6 bases at J, with 16 bases between the two ends. CDR1 is ENHRY, CDR2 SYGVKD, per germline. Here the CDR3 reads CAISGKVGVGEQYF. The CDR3 nucleotides are TGTGCCATCAGTGGGAAGGTCGGGGTTGGCGAGCAGTACTTC.

CDR3 nucleotide sequence: TGTGCCAGCAGCTGGAGGGGACAGGCTGAGACCCAGTACTTC. Encoded protein: CASSWRGQAETQYF. The rearrangement uses TRBV7-8 and TRBJ2-5, with TRBD1 matching 8 bases. With V trimmed by 4 bases and J by 5 bases, 6 bases remained unmatched. The CDR3 contains 14 residues. Germline V gives CDR1 SGHVS, CDR2 FQNEAQ.

J is TRBJ1-2 and V is TRBV30; D is possibly TRBD1 (5 bases). The V end was cut by 4 bases, the J end by 4 bases, with 19 bases between. The germline gives CDR1 GTSNPN, CDR2 SVGIG (reference sequence). The CDR3 consists of 15 residues. CDR3 DNA sequence: TGTGCCTGGATTCCGGCGCAGGGCCGAACCTATGGCTACACCTTC. Its translation: CAWIPAQGRTYGYTF.

This rearrangement joins TRBV6-5 to TRBJ1-6; unclear D gene. V was trimmed by 8 bases and J by 10 bases, leaving 15 bases between them. The CDR3 extends over 13 amino acids. Germline V lookup: CDR1 MNHEY, CDR2 SVGAGI. DNA of the CDR3: TGTGCCAGCCTGCGAGGAAATGGGTCACCCCTCCACTTT. Encoded protein: CASLRGNGSPLHF.

The V gene is TRBV29-1, the J gene TRBJ2-3, with 10 nucleotides matching TRBD2. Germline-derived CDR1 and CDR2 are SQVTM and ANQGSEA. The CDR3 has 15 residues. After removal of 3 bases from V and 3 bases from J, the junction contained 6 bases not matched to a gene. CDR3 nucleotides: TGCAGCGTTGAGCGGAGCGGGGGGGTGACAGATACGCAGTATTTT. It translates to CSVERSGGVTDTQYF.

This clone has a handful of counts. The V call is TRBV7-3, the J call TRBJ2-5; a weak D match, TRBD2 (6 bases). CDR3 length: 14 residues. Germline-derived CDR1 and CDR2 are SGHTA and FQGTGA. V dropped 5 bases and J dropped 5 bases, with 15 bases sitting between them. CDR3 region: CASSQGRQGETQYF. CDR3 sequence (DNA): TGTGCCAGCAGCCAAGGGAGGCAGGGTGAGACCCAGTACTTC.

This chain links TRBV6-5 with TRBJ1-2, with 8 bases that match TRBD1. Germline lookup yields CDR1 MNHEY and CDR2 SVGAGI. This CDR3 contains 13 residues. J was trimmed by 5 bases and V by 5 bases; bases with no gene match: 4. CDR3 residues: CASSRTGIYGYTF. As DNA, the CDR3 is TGTGCCAGCAGTCGGACAGGGATTTATGGCTACACCTTC.

The CDR3 region is CAIQQDRVKGSPLHF. The DNA of the CDR3 is TGTGCCATACAACAGGACAGGGTGAAGGGATCACCCCTCCACTTT. The chain links TRBV10-3 to TRBJ1-6; TRBD1 matches 8 bases. V lost 9 bases, J lost 10 bases, and 14 bases stayed unmatched. The CDR3 consists of 15 residues. Germline CDR1 ENHRY, CDR2 SYGVKD.

This CDR3 is CASSVGTDWRGELFF. CDR3 nucleotides: TGTGCCAGCAGCGTCGGGACAGATTGGCGAGGCGAGCTGTTTTTT. The chain combines TRBV7-8 with TRBJ2-2, with 7 positions matching TRBD1. Looked up from germline, CDR1 is SGHVS and CDR2 is FQNEAQ. This CDR3 has 15 residues. With V trimmed by 5 bases and J by 11 bases, 14 bases remained unmatched.

This clone was counted only a few times. This chain connects TRBV28 to TRBJ2-7, with D tentatively TRBD1 (6 bases). The CDR3 loop spans 13 amino acids. V was shortened by 2 bases and J by 5 bases, with 10 bases between the two germline ends. The germline CDR1 and CDR2 sequences are MDHEN and SYDVKM. CDR3 sequence reads: CASSLAQGHEQYF. The CDR3 coding sequence is TGTGCCAGCAGTTTAGCACAGGGCCACGAGCAGTACTTC.

The DNA for the CDR3 is TGTGCCAGCAGTTTACCAGGGAGGGTGAACACTGAAGCTTTCTTT. The encoded protein is CASSLPGRVNTEAFF. The chain carries TRBV28 and TRBJ1-1, with a possible D match to TRBD1 (5 bases). This CDR3 region has 15 residues. The V gene's germline CDR1 is MDHEN and CDR2 SYDVKM. V gave up 2 bases and J gave up 0 bases, with 10 bases separating them.

V is TRBV19 and J is TRBJ2-1; 7 bases agree with TRBD1. Germline V gives CDR1 LNHDA, CDR2 SQIVND (reference sequence). This CDR3 has 14 residues. The junction had 9 bases not matched to a gene; V was cut back by 7 bases and J by 6 bases. For the CDR3, the DNA is TGTGCCAGTACCGTGCAGGGGGTGGGCAATGAGCAGTTCTTC. This codes for CASTVQGVGNEQFF. Variable domain in full (rest from reference TRBV19 and TRBJ2-1): DGGITQSPKYLFRKEGQNVTLSCEQNLNHDAMYWYRQDPGQGLRLIYYSQIVNDFQKGDIAEGYSVSREKKESFPLTVTSAQKNPTAFYLCASTVQGVGNEQFFGPGTRLTVL.

This chain connects TRBV4-1 to TRBJ1-6, with 10 bases identical to TRBD1. Germline CDR1 MGHRA, CDR2 YSYEKL. V lost 1 base, J lost 9 bases, and 6 bases stayed unmatched. This CDR3 comprises 16 residues. The CDR3 DNA sequence: TGCGCCAGCAGCCAAGCCCTGACAGGGGGCGGTTCACCCCTCCACTTT. It yields the protein CASSQALTGGGSPLHF.